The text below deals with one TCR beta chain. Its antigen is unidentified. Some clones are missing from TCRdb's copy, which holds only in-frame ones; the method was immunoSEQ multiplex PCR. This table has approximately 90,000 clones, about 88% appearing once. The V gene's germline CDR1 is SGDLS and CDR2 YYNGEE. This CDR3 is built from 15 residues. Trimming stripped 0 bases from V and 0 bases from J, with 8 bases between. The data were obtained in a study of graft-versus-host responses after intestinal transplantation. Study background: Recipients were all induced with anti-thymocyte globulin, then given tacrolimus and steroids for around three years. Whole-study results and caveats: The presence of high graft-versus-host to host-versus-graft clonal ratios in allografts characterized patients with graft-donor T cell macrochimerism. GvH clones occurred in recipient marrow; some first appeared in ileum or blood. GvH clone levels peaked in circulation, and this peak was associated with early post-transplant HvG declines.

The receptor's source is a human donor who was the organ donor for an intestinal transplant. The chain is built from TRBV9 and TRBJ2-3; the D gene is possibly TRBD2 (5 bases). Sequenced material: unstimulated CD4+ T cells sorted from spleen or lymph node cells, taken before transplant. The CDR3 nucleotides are TGTGCCAGCAGCGTAGTGGGCGGGAGCACAGATACGCAGTATTTT. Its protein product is CASSVVGGSTDTQYF.